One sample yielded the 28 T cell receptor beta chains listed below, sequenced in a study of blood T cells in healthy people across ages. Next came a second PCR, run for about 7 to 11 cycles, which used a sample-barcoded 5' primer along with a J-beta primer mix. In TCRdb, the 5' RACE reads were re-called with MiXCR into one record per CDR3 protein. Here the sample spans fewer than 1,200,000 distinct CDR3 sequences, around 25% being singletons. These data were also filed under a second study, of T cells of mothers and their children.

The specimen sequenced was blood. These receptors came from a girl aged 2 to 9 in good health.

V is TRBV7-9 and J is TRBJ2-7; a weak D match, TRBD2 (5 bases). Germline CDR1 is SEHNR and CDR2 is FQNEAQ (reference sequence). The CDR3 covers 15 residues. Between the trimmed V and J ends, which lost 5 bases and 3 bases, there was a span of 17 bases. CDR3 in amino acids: CASSDPTDSYYEQYF. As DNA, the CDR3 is TGTGCCAGCAGCGACCCGACGGACTCGTACTACGAGCAGTACTTC.

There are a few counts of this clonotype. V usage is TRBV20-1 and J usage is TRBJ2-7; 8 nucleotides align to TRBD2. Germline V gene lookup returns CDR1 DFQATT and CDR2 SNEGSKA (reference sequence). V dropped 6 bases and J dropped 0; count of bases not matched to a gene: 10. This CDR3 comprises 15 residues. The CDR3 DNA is TGCAGTGCCCAGGCGGGGGGCCGGAGCTCCTACGAGCAGTACTTC. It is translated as CSAQAGGRSSYEQYF.

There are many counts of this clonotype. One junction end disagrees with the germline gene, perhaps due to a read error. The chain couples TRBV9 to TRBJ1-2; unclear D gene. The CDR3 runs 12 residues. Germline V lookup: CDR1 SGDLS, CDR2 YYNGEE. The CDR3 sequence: CASSVDGYGYTF. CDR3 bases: TGTGCCAGCAGTGTAGACGGCTATGGCTACACCTTC. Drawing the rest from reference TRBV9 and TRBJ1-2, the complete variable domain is DSGVTQTPKHLITATGQRVTLRCSPRSGDLSVYWYQQSLDQGLQFLIQYYNGEERAKGNILERFSAQQFPDLHSELNLSSLELGDSALYFCASSVDGYGYTFGSGTRLTVV.

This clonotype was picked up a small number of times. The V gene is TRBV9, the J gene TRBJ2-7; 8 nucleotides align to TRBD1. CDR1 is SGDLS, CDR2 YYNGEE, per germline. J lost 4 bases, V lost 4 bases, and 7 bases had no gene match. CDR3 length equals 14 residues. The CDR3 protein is CASSSTGGFYEQYF. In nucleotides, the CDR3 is TGTGCCAGCAGCTCCACAGGGGGTTTTTACGAGCAGTACTTC.

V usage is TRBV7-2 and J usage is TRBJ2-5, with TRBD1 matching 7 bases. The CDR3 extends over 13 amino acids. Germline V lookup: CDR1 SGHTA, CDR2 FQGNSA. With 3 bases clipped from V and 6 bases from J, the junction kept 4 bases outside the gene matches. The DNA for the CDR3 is TGTGCCAGCAGCTTCGACAGGGAAAAGACCCAGTACTTC. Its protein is CASSFDREKTQYF.

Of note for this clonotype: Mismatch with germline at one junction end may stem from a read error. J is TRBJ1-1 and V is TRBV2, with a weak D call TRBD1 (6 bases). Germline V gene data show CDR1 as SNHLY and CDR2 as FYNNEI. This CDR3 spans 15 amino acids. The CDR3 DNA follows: TGCGCCAGCAGGGTCATCGGGACAAAGAACACTGAAGCTTTCTTT. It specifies CASRVIGTKNTEAFF.

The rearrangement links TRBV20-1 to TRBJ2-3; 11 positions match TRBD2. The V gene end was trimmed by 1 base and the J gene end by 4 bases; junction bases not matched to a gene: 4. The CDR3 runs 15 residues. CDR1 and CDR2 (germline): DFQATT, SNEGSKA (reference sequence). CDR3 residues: CSARGPSGRPDTQYF. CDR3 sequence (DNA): TGCAGTGCTAGAGGGCCTAGCGGGAGGCCAGATACGCAGTATTTT.

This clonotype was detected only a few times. The CDR3 sequence: CASSSLYRDRERETQYF. Here the CDR3 DNA reads TGTGCCAGCAGCTCCTTGTACCGGGACAGGGAACGGGAGACCCAGTACTTC. This chain joins TRBV7-9 and TRBJ2-5; 9 nucleotides align to TRBD1. Germline V gives CDR1 SEHNR, CDR2 FQNEAQ (reference sequence). The CDR3 spans 17 residues. V was clipped by 4 bases and J by 5 bases; unmatched bases: 14.

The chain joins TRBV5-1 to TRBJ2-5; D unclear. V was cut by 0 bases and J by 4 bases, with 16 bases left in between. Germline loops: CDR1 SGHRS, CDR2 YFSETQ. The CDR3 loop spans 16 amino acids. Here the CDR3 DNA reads TGCGCCAGCAGCTTGGGTACCGGTATATGGGGAGAGACCCAGTACTTC. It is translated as CASSLGTGIWGETQYF.

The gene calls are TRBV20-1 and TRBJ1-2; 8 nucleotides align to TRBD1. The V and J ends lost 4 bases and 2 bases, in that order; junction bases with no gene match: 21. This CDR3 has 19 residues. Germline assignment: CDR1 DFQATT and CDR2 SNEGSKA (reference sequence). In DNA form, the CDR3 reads TGCAGTGCTACCTCAATCCGGGCTCCCGATCAGGGGGCAAACTATGGCTACACCTTC. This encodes CSATSIRAPDQGANYGYTF.

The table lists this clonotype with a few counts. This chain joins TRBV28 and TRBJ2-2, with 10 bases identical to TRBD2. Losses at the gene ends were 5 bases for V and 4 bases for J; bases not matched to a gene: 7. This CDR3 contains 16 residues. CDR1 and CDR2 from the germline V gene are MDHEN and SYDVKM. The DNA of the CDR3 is TGTGCCAGCAGTCCCCCAGCGGGAGGGATCACCGGGGAGCTGTTTTTT. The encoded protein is CASSPPAGGITGELFF.

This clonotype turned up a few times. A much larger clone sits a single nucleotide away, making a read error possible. This CDR3 reads CASSSTGPQETQYF. The DNA of the CDR3 is TGCGCCAGCAGCTCAACAGGGCCTCAAGAGACCCAGTACTTC. The chain links TRBV5-1 to TRBJ2-5; D perhaps matches TRBD1 (6 bases). V lost 3 bases and J 2 bases, leaving 11 bases between the germline ends. Germline V gives CDR1 SGHRS, CDR2 YFSETQ. The CDR3 runs to 14 residues.

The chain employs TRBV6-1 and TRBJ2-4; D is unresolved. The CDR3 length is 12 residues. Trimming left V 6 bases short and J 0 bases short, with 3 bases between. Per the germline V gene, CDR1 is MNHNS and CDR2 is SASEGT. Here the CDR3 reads CASRLAKNIQYF. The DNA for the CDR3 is TGTGCCAGCAGACTAGCCAAAAACATTCAGTACTTC.

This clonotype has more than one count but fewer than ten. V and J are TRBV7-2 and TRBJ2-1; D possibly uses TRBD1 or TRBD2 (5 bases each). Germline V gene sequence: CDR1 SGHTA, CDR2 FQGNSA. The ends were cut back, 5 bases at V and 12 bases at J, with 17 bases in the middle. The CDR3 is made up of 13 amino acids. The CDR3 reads CASSTTGDRGQFF. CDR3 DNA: TGTGCCAGCAGCACGACCGGGGACCGGGGGCAGTTCTTC.

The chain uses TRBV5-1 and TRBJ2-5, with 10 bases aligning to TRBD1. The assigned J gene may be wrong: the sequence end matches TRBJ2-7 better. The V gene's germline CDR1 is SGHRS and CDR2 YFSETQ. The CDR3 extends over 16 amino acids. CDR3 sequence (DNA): TGCGCCAGCAGCTATCGACAGGGGGCCGCCCCCCACGAGCAGTACTTC. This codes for CASSYRQGAAPHEQYF.

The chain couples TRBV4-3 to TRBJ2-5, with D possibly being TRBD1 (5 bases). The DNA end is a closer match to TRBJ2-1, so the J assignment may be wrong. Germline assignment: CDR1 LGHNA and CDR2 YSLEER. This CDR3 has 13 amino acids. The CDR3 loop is CASSQDKGDEQFF. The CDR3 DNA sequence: TGCGCCAGCAGCCAAGATAAAGGGGATGAGCAGTTCTTC.

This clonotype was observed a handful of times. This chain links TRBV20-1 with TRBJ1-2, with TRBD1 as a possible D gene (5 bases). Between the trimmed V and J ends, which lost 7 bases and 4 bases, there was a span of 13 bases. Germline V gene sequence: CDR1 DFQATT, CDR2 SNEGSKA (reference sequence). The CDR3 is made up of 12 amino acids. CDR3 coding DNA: TGCAGTGGCCACACAGGAGGCTATGGCTACACCTTC. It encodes CSGHTGGYGYTF.

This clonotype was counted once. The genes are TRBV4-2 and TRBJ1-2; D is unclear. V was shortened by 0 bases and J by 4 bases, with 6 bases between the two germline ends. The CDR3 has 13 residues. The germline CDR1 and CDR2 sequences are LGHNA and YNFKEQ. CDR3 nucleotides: TGTGCCAGCAGCCAAGAACTTTCCTATGGCTACACCTTC. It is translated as CASSQELSYGYTF.

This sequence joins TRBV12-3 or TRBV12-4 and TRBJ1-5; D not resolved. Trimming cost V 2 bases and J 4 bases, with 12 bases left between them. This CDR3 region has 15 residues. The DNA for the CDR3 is TGTGCCAGCAGTTTACTAGTGGGAGCTAATCAGCCCCAGCATTTT. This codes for CASSLLVGANQPQHF.

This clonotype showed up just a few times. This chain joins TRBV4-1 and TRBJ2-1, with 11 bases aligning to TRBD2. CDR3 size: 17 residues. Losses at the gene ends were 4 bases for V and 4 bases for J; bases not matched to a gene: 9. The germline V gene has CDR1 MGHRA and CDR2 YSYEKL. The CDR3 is CASSLQLAGVRYNEQFF. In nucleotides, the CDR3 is TGCGCCAGCAGCCTCCAACTAGCGGGAGTGAGGTACAATGAGCAGTTCTTC.

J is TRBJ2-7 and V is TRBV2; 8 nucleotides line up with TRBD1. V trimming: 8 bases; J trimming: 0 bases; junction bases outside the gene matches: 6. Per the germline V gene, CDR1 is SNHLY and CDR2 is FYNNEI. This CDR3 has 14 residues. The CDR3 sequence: CASVRDRSSYEQYF. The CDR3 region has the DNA TGTGCCAGCGTCCGGGACAGGAGCTCCTACGAGCAGTACTTC.

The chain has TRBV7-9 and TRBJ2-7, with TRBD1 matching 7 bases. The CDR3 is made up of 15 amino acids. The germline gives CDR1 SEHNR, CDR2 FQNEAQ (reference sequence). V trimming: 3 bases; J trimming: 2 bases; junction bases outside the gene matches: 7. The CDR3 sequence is CASSFWDSFTYEQYF. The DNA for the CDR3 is TGTGCCAGCAGCTTCTGGGACAGCTTCACCTACGAGCAGTACTTC. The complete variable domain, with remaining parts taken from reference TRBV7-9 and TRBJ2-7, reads DTGVSQNPRHKITKRGQNVTFRCDPISEHNRLYWYRQTLGQGPEFLTYFQNEAQLEKSRLLSDRFSAERPKGSFSTLEIQRTEQGDSAMYLCASSFWDSFTYEQYFGPGTRLTVT.

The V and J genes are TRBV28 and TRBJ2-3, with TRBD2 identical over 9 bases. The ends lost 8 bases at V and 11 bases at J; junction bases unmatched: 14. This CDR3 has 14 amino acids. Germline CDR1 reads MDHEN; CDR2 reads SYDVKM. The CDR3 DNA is TGTGCCAGCGGATCATTATCGGAGCGGGAGGTGCAGTATTTT. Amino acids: CASGSLSEREVQYF.

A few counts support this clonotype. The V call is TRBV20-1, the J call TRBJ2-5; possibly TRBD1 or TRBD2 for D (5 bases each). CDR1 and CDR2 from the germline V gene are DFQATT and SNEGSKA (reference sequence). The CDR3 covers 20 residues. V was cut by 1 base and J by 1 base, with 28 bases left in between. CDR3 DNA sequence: TGCAGTGCTAGAGTCCTCCGGGACCCCAAGGGCGTCCTCATCCAAGAGACCCAGTACTTC. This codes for CSARVLRDPKGVLIQETQYF.

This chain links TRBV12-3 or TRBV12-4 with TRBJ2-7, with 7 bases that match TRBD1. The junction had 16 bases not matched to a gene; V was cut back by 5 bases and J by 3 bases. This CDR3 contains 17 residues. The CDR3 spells CASSPRTREGALYEQYF. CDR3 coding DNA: TGTGCCAGCAGTCCGCGTACTAGAGAGGGGGCCCTCTACGAGCAGTACTTC.

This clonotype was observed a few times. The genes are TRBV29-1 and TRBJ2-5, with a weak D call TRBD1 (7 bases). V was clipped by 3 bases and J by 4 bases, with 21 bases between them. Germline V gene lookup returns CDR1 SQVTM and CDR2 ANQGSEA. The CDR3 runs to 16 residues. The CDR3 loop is CSVDPGGSYGGETQYF. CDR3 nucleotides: TGCAGCGTTGATCCAGGGGGATCCTACGGGGGAGAGACCCAGTACTTC.

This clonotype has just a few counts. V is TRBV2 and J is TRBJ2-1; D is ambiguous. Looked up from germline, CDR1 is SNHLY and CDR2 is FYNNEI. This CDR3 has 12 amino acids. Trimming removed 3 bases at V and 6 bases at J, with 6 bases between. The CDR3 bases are TGTGCCAGCAGTGAGACTTTCAATGAGCAGTTCTTC. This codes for CASSETFNEQFF.

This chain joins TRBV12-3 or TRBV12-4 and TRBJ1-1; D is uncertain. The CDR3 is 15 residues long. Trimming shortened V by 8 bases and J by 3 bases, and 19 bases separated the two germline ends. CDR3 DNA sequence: TGTGCCAGCTCACACTCGGGGTCGGAGGACACTGAAGCTTTCTTT. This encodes CASSHSGSEDTEAFF.